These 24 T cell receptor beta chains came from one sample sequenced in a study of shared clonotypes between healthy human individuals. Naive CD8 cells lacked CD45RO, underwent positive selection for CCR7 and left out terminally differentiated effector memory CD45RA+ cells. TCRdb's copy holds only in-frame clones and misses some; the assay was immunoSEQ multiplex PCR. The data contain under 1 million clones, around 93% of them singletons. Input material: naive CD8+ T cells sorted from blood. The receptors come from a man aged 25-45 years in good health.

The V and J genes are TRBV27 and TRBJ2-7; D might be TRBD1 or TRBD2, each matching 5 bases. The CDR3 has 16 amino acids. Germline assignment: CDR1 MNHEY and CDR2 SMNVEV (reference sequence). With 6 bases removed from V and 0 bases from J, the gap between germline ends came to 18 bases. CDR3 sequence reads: CASSLSSGTLSYEQYF. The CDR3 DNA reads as TGTGCCAGCAGCCTTTCTTCCGGGACCCTCTCCTACGAGCAGTACTTC.

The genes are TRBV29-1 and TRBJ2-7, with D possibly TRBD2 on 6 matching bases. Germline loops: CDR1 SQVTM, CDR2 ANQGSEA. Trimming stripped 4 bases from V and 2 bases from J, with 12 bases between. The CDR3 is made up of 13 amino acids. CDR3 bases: TGCAGCGTTGTGGAGGGACCCCCCTACGAGCAGTACTTC. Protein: CSVVEGPPYEQYF.

The CDR3 sequence is CASSFPGQGAHEQYF. CDR3 DNA sequence: TGTGCCAGCAGCTTCCCCGGACAGGGGGCCCACGAGCAGTACTTC. The V and J genes are TRBV5-5 and TRBJ2-7; 11 bases line up with TRBD1. The CDR3 is 15 amino acids. The ends lost 2 bases at V and 5 bases at J; junction bases unmatched: 6. CDR1 is SGHKS and CDR2 is YYEKEE in the germline V gene (reference sequence).

The CDR3 loop is CASSAQGWANEAFF. The CDR3 DNA is TGCGCCAGCAGTGCACAGGGGTGGGCCAATGAAGCTTTCTTT. This chain uses TRBV10-1 with TRBJ1-1; 7 bases agree with TRBD1. The germline gives CDR1 WNHNN, CDR2 SYGVQD (reference sequence). V gave up 4 bases and J gave up 7 bases; unmatched junction bases: 9. The CDR3 is 14 amino acids.

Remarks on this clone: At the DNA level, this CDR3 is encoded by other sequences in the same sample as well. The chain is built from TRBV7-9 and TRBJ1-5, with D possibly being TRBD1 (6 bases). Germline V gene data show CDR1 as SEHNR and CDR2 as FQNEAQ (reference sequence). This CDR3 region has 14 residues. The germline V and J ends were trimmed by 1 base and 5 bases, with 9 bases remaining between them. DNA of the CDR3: TGTGCCAGCAGCTTAGTGGGGGGCGATCAGCCCCAGCATTTT. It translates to CASSLVGGDQPQHF.

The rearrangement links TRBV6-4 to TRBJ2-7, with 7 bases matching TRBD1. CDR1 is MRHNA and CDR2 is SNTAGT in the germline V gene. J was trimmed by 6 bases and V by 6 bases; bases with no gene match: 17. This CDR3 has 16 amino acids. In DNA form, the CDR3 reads TGTGCCAGCAGAGAATTAAACCCGGGACAGAAACGCGAGCAGTACTTC. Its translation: CASRELNPGQKREQYF.

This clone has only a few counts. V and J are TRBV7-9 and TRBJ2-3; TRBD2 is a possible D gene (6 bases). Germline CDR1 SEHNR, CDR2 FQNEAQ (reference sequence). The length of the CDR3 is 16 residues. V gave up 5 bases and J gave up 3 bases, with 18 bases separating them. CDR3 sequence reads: CASSPRTGEYTDTQYF. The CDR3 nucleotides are TGTGCCAGCAGCCCCCGGACGGGGGAGTATACAGATACGCAGTATTTT.

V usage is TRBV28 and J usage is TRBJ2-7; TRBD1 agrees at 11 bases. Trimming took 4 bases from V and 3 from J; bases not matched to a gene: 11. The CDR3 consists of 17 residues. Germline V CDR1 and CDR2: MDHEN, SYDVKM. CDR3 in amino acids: CASSWKPTGTGGYEQYF. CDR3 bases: TGTGCCAGCAGTTGGAAACCCACCGGGACAGGGGGCTACGAGCAGTACTTC.

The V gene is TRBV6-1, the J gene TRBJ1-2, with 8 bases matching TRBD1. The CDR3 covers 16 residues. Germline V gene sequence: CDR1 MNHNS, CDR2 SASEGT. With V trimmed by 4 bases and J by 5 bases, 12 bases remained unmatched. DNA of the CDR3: TGTGCCAGCAGTGGACCGTTGGGACAGGCAGGGTATGGCTACACCTTC. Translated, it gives CASSGPLGQAGYGYTF.

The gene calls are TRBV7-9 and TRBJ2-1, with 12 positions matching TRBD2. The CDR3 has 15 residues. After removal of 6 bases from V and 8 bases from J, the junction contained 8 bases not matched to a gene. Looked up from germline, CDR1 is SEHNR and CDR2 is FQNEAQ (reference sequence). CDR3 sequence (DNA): TGTGCCAGCAGTTTTCCGACTAGCGGGAGCGATGAGCAGTTCTTC. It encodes CASSFPTSGSDEQFF.

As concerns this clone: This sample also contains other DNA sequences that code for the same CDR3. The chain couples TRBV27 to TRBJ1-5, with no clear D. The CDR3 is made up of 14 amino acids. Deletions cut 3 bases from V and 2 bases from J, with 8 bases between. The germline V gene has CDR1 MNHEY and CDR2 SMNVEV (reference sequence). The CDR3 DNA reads TGTGCCAGCAGTTTGCTAACGGGCAATCAGCCCCAGCATTTT. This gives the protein CASSLLTGNQPQHF.

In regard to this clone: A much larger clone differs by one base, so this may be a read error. CDR3: CASRDSYEQYF. DNA of the CDR3: TGTGCCAGCCGGGACAGCTACGAGCAGTACTTC. The chain combines TRBV6-4 with TRBJ2-7, with 7 bases lining up with TRBD1. V was clipped by 8 bases and J by 3 bases; unmatched bases: 1. Per germline, CDR1 MRHNA and CDR2 SNTAGT. The CDR3 consists of 11 residues.

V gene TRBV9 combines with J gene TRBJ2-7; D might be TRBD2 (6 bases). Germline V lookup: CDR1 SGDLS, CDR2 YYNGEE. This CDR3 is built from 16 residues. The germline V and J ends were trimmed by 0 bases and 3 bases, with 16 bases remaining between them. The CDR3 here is CASSVATGDRHYEQYF. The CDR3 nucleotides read TGTGCCAGCAGCGTAGCTACGGGAGACAGACACTACGAGCAGTACTTC.

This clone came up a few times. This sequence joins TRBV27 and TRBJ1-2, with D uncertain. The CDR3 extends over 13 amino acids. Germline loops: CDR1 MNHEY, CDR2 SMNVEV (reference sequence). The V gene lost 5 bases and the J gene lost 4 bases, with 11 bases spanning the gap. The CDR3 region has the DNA TGTGCCAGCAGTGGCAACAGTTTCTATGGCTACACCTTC. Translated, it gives CASSGNSFYGYTF.

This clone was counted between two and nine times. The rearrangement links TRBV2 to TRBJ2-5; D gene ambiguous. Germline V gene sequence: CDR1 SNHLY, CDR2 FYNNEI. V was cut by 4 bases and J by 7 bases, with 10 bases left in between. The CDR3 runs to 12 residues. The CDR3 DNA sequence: TGTGCCAGCAGTGTTGGTAGTAGGACCCAGTACTTC. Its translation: CASSVGSRTQYF.

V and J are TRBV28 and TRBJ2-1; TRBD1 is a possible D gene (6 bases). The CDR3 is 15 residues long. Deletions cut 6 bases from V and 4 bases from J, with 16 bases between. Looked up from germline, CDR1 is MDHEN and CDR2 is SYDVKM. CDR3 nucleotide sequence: TGTGCCAGCAGCCCAGGGGATATTGCGTACAATGAGCAGTTCTTC. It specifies CASSPGDIAYNEQFF.

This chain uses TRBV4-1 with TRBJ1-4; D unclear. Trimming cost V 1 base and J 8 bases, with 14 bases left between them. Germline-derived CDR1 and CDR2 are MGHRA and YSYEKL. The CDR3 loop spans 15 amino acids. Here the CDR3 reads CASSQVTPGWEKLFF. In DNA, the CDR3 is TGCGCCAGCAGCCAAGTTACGCCGGGGTGGGAAAAACTGTTTTTT.

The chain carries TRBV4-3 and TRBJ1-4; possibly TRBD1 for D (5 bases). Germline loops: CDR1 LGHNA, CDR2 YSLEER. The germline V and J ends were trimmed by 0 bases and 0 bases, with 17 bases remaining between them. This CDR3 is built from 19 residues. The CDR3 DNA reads TGCGCCAGCAGCCAAGAGTTGTGGGGGAGAGGGGCAACTAATGAAAAACTGTTTTTT. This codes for CASSQELWGRGATNEKLFF.

CDR3 in amino acids: CASSYPRDRHGYTF. The CDR3 DNA reads as TGTGCCAGCAGCTACCCCCGTGACAGACATGGCTACACCTTC. The chain uses TRBV7-9 and TRBJ1-2; weak D call: TRBD1 (5 bases). The germline V gene encodes CDR1 SEHNR and CDR2 FQNEAQ (reference sequence). Trimming cost V 4 bases and J 6 bases, with 15 bases left between them. The CDR3 loop spans 14 amino acids.

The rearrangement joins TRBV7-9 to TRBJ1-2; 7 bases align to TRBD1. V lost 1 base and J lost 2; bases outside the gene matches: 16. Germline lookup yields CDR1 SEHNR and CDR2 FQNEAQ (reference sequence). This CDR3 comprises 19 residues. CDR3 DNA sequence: TGTGCCAGCAGCTTAGATCGTATAGGAGGGGACAGAACCAACTATGGCTACACCTTC. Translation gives CASSLDRIGGDRTNYGYTF.

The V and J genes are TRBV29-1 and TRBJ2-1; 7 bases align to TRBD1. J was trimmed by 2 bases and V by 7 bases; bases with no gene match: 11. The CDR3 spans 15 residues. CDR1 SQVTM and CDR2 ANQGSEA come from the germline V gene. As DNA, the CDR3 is TGCAGCGGCCTCCTGAGGGACAGCACCTACAATGAGCAGTTCTTC. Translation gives CSGLLRDSTYNEQFF.

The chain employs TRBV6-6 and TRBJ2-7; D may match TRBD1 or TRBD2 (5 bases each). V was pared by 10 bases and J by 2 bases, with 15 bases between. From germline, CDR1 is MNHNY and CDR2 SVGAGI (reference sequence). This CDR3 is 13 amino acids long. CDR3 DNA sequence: TGTGCCACGGGACCCCAGAGAACCTACGAGCAGTACTTC. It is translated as CATGPQRTYEQYF.

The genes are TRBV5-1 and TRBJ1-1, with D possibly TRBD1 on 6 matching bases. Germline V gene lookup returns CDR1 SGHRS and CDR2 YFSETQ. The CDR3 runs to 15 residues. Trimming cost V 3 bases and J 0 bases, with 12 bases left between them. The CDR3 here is CASSWTDTMNTEAFF. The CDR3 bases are TGCGCCAGCAGCTGGACAGATACAATGAACACTGAAGCTTTCTTT.

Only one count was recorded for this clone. CDR3 nucleotide sequence: TGTGCCAGCAGCTCCGCAAATAACTACGAGCAGTACTTC. It encodes CASSSANNYEQYF. The chain uses TRBV7-9 and TRBJ2-7; no definite D call. The CDR3 covers 13 residues. CDR1 SEHNR and CDR2 FQNEAQ come from the germline V gene (reference sequence). V lost 4 bases, J lost 3 bases, and 10 bases lay in between. The full variable domain, with the rest looked up from reference TRBV7-9 and TRBJ2-7, is DTGVSQNPRHKITKRGQNVTFRCDPISEHNRLYWYRQTLGQGPEFLTYFQNEAQLEKSRLLSDRFSAERPKGSFSTLEIQRTEQGDSAMYLCASSSANNYEQYFGPGTRLTVT.